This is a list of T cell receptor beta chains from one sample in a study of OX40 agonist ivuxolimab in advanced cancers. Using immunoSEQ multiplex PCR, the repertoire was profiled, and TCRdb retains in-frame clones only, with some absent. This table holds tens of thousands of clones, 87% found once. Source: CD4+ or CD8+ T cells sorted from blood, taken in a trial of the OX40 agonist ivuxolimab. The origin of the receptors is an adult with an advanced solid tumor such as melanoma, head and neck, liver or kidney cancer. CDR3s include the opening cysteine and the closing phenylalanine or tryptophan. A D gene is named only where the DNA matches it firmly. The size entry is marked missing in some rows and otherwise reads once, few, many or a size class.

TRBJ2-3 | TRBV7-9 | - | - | TGTGCCAGCAACCGGGATACTAGCACAGATACGCAGTATTTT | CASNRDTSTDTQYF
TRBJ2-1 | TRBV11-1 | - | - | TGTGCCAGCAGCCGAGACCTGAGCTCCTACAATGAGCAGTTCTTC | CASSRDLSSYNEQFF
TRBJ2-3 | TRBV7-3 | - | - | TGTGCCAGCAGCTTAACGGGCAGGGGCACAGATACGCAGTATTTT | CASSLTGRGTDTQYF
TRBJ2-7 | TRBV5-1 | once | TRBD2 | TGCGCCAGCAGCTCGACATCGGGATCTAGCGGGGGGGCCTACGAGCAGTACTTC | CASSSTSGSSGGAYEQYF
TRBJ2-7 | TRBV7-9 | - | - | TGTGCCAGCAGCTCCGATATAACCTACGAGCAGTACTTC | CASSSDITYEQYF
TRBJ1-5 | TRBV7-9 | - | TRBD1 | TGTGCCAGCAGCCAAGGGGGCCCGCAGCCCCAGCATTTT | CASSQGGPQPQHF
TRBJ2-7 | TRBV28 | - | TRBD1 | TGTGCCAGCAGTTTATTAGACAGGGGGATAGCCAACTCCTACGAGCAGTACTTC | CASSLLDRGIANSYEQYF
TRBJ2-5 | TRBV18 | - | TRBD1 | TGTGCCAGCTCAATGGACAGGCAAGAGACCCAGTACTTC | CASSMDRQETQYF
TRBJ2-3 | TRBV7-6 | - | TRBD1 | TGTGCCAGCAGCTTAGTCGACAGGGGGCTAAACACAGATACGCAGTATTTT | CASSLVDRGLNTDTQYF
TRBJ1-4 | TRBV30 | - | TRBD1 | TGTGCCTGGAGTTGGACAGGGTATAATGAAAAACTGTTTTTT | CAWSWTGYNEKLFF
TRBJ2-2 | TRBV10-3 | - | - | TGTGCCATCAGTGATCGGGGGTCCACCGGGGAGCTGTTTTTT | CAISDRGSTGELFF
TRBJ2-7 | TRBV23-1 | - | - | TGCGCCAGCAGTCCGCGTCCGGGACCTTTC | CASSPRPGPF
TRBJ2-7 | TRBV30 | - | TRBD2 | TGTGCCTGGAGCGGAAGAACTAGCGGGGGGCTCTACGAGCAGTACTTC | CAWSGRTSGGLYEQYF
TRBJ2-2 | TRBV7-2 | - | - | TGTGCCAGCAGCCGAGGGTCTTCGAACACCGGGGAGCTGTTTTTT | CASSRGSSNTGELFF
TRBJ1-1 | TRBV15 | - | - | TGTGCCACCAGCAGGGTCGTCGACACTGAAGCTTTCTTT | CATSRVVDTEAFF
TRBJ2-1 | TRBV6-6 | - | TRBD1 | TGTGCCAGCAGCCCCTTGCGGGACAGGGACTACAATGAGCAGTTCTTC | CASSPLRDRDYNEQFF
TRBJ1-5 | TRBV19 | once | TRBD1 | TGTGCCAGTCGAAAACCGGGACAGGGCTATAGCAATCAGCCCCAGCATTTT | CASRKPGQGYSNQPQHF
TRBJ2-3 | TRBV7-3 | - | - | TGTGCCAGCAGCTTAGCGGGGCCAGATACGCAGTATTTT | CASSLAGPDTQYF
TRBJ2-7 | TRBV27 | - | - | TGTGCCAGCAGTTCCAGCGCGCTGGACCACGAGCAGTACTTC | CASSSSALDHEQYF
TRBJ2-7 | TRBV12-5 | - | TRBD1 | TGTGCTAGTGGTTTGGCCCTTACCGGGACAGGGGACCACGAGCAGTACTTC | CASGLALTGTGDHEQYF
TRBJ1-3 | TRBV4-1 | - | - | TGCGCCAGCAGCCAAGATAACGGCCTCAGCTCTGGAAACACCATATATTTT | CASSQDNGLSSGNTIYF
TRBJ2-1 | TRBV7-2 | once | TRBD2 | TGTGCCAGCAGGACCGGGACTAGGTACAATGAGCAGTTCTTC | CASRTGTRYNEQFF
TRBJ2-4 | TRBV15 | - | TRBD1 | TGTGCCACCAGCAGAGATACAGGGGAAAACATTCAGTACTTC | CATSRDTGENIQYF
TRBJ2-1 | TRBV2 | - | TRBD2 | TGTGCCAGCAGTCCCCAGCGACTAGCCTCCAATGAGCAGTTCTTC | CASSPQRLASNEQFF
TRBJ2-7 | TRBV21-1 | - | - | TGTGCCAGCAGCAAAGCAGCAGGGGTCGCTCCTCCGACGCAGTACTTC | CASSKAAGVAPPTQYF
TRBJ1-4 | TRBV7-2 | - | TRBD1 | TGTGCCAGCAGCTCATCAGGGGGCCTTGGAGAAAAACTGTTTTTT | CASSSSGGLGEKLFF
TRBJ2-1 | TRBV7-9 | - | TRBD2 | TGTGCCAGCAGCCCCAGGGGAGCGGGGGGCCCCTACAATGAGCAGTTCTTC | CASSPRGAGGPYNEQFF
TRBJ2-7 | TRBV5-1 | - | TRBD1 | TGCGCCAGCAGTACAGGACAGGGGTCGTCCTACGAGCAGTACTTC | CASSTGQGSSYEQYF
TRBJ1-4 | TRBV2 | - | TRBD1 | TGTGCCAGCATTGGACAGGGCGGGGAAAAACTGTTTTTT | CASIGQGGEKLFF
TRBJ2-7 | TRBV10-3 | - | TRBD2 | TGTGCCATGGGGTCTTTAGCGGGGGCCCGATACGAGCAGTACTTC | CAMGSLAGARYEQYF
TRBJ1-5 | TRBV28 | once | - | TGTGCCAGCAGTACCCGGACGGAAAGCCCCAATCAGCCCCAGCATTTT | CASSTRTESPNQPQHF
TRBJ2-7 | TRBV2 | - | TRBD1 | TGTGCCAGCAGCACCGGACAGGCCGGCGAGCAGTACTTC | CASSTGQAGEQYF
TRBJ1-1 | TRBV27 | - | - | TGTGCCAGCAGTTTAGTAGGCAGAGAAGCTTTCTTT | CASSLVGREAFF
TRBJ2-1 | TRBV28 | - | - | TGTGCCAGCAGTTTACGGGCTAGTAACGGTAATGAGCAGTTCTTC | CASSLRASNGNEQFF
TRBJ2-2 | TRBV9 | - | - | TGTGCCAGCAGCTCAGGGGTGGGTGGCGGGGAGCTGTTTTTT | CASSSGVGGGELFF
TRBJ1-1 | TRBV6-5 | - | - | TGTGCCAGCAGTTCCACCTCCTCGGGACTGAACACTGAAGCTTTCTTT | CASSSTSSGLNTEAFF
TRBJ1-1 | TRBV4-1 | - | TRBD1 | TGCGCCAGCAGCCATATGGGACAGCGGAACACTGAAGCTTTCTTT | CASSHMGQRNTEAFF
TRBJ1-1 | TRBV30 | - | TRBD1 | TGTGCCAGAACGGGACAGACCATGAACACTGAAGCTTTCTTT | CARTGQTMNTEAFF
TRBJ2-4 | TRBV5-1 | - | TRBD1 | TGCGCCAGCAGCTTTTCCCAGGGGGAAAACATTCAGTACTTC | CASSFSQGENIQYF
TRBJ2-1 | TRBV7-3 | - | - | TGTGCCAGCAGCCCAGGGTTACTCGCCTACAATGAGCAGTTCTTC | CASSPGLLAYNEQFF
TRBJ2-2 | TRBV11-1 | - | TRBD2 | TGTGCCAGCAGCTTAGGCCTAGCGGGGGGCACCGGGGAGCTGTTTTTT | CASSLGLAGGTGELFF
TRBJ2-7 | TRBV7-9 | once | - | TGTGCCAGCAGCGCAGGGCTGGCCCTCTCCGAGCAGTACTTC | CASSAGLALSEQYF
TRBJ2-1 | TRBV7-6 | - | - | TGTGCCAGCAGACTAGTACGTCACAGTCGGTTCTTC | CASRLVRHSRFF
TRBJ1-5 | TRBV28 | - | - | TGTGCCAGCAGTCCGGGCCGGGCAGGAAGCAATCAGCCCCAGCATTTT | CASSPGRAGSNQPQHF
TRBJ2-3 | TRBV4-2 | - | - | TGTGCCAGCAGCCCCGTGACAGGTAGCACAGATACGCAGTATTTT | CASSPVTGSTDTQYF
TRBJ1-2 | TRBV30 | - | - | TGTGCCTGGAGTACTAGCCCCACCGGGACTAAGAACTTCTATGGCTACACCTTC | CAWSTSPTGTKNFYGYTF
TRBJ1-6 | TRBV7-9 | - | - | TGTGCCAGCAGCGCCCGGGGCCGAAATTCACCCCTCCACTTT | CASSARGRNSPLHF
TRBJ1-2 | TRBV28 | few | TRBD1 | TGTGCCAGCAGAGTCCTCACCCAACGAGGGGGCGGCTACACCTTC | CASRVLTQRGGGYTF
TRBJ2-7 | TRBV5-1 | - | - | TGCGCCAGCAGCTTATACCGCGCATCGTACGAGCAGTACTTC | CASSLYRASYEQYF
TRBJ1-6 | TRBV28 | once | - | TGTGCCAGCAGTTTAGGGGGTGTTTACTCACCCCTCCACTTT | CASSLGGVYSPLHF
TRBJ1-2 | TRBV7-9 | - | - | TGTGCCAGCAGCTTAGGAGTTGGCAACTATGGCTACACCTTC | CASSLGVGNYGYTF
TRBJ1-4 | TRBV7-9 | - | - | TGTGCCAGCAGCTTGACTGAAAAACTGTTTTTT | CASSLTEKLFF